This T cell receptor beta chain was recorded in a study of B cell selection in AIRE deficiency. Study-wide findings and caveats: Shared Treg sequences were biased toward short CDR3s with few non-templated nucleotide insertions.

Regulatory T cells were sorted as CD4+CD25hiCD127low/negative cells. Clones were read by immunoSEQ multiplex PCR, and TCRdb kept only the in-frame ones, dropping some. The repertoire has about 18,000 clones, approximately 94% of them found once; the top ten carry 0.89%. As regards this clone: Antigen: not known.

Germline CDR1 SGHTA, CDR2 FQGNSA. V lost 0 bases and J 8 bases, leaving 10 bases between the germline ends. CDR3 length equals 13 residues. This receptor was identified in a human donor in good health. The specimen sequenced was CD4+CD25+ Tregs sorted from PBMCs. The chain joins TRBV7-2 to TRBJ1-2, with D uncertain. CDR3 coding DNA: TGTGCCAGCAGCTTAGCGCGGGTGGGAGGCTACACCTTC. This encodes CASSLARVGGYTF.